This record covers a single T cell receptor beta chain. What it recognizes is unknown. Data came from immunoSEQ multiplex PCR; TCRdb stores just in-frame clones and leaves some out. The profile shows tens of thousands of clones, around 90% of them singletons. The data derive from a study of siplizumab effects on memory and regulatory T cells. General study results and limits: The study found naive T cells seemingly more diverse than memory cells and seemingly major alloresponse contributors. With siplizumab, Treg-derived clones averaged about 70% of mappable alloreactive CD4+ clones, versus around 25% in controls. Siplizumab, the agent tested, significantly reduced alloreactive sequences traceable to unstimulated CD4+ memory cells.

This CDR3 is built from 11 residues. Deletions cut 0 bases from V and 14 bases from J, with 9 bases between. Germline V gene lookup returns CDR1 SGDLS and CDR2 YYNGEE. The receptor was derived from a human donor in good health. The sample was Tregs sorted from blood. The chain combines TRBV9 with TRBJ2-1; D may be TRBD2 (6 bases). As DNA, the CDR3 is TGTGCCAGCAGCGTAGTCGGGAGAAAGTTCTTC. The encoded protein is CASSVVGRKFF.